These T cell receptor beta chains were read from a single sample in a study of cytomegalovirus exposure and HLA in healthy donors. TCRdb's table, derived via immunoSEQ multiplex PCR, lists solely in-frame clones and lacks some. This repertoire shows around 230,000 clones, about three quarters found once; its top ten account for about 2%. The sample comprised PBMCs. These receptors were taken from a male donor in good health and CMV-seronegative. Both conserved end residues are part of each CDR3. Size is stated for part of the rows, as once, few or many counts, or as a class when the clone is expanded.

. TRBV9 CASSVAPGLDEQFF
once TRBV6-5 CAMRQAQTLYNEQFF
. TRBV5-1 CASSLQGADGYTF
. TRBV11-3 CASSLGGTSGIYNEQFF
once TRBV6-5 CASSYSGTAETQYF
once TRBV6-5 CASSGWGVQSYEQYF
. TRBV5-1 CASSVVVAGVLSGYTF
. TRBV5-1 CASSLGAQETQYF
. TRBV18 CASSPREGSEKLFF
. TRBV7-2 CASSLDAGGQPQHF
few TRBV7-2 CASRYRDRSSYEQYF
. TRBV4-3 CASSQEGLAGEQYF
. TRBV19 CASSIRGGEFGYTF
. TRBV7-9 CASSVDRDANEAFF
. TRBV7-2 CASSDQGAGSPLHF
. TRBV7-2 CASALAAYEQYF
. TRBV4-3 CASSQPGQGNGYTF
. TRBV29-1 CSVDARYNEQFF
. TRBV5-6 CASSFLDRAYEQYF
. TRBV6-6 CASSGHRGLVDETQYF
once TRBV19 CASKRDSSYEQYF
. TRBV23-1 CASSHLTGGEMNTEAFF